This T cell receptor beta chain was profiled in a study of T cells after posttransplantation cyclophosphamide. TCRdb's copy holds only in-frame clones and misses some; the assay was immunoSEQ multiplex PCR. The repertoire has over 25,000 clones, none seen only once; the ten largest take approximately 2.8%. CDR3 size: 15 residues. The ends were cut back, 3 bases at V and 3 bases at J, with 12 bases in the middle. The chain couples TRBV12-3 or TRBV12-4 to TRBJ2-1; D is uncertain. This receptor was identified in a woman in her fifties or sixties in good health, CMV-negative, and a related stem cell transplant donor. The sample taken for sequencing was PBMCs. The CDR3 loop reads CASSFRRSIYNEQFF. CDR3 in DNA: TGTGCCAGCAGTTTCCGGCGGAGTATCTACAATGAGCAGTTCTTC.